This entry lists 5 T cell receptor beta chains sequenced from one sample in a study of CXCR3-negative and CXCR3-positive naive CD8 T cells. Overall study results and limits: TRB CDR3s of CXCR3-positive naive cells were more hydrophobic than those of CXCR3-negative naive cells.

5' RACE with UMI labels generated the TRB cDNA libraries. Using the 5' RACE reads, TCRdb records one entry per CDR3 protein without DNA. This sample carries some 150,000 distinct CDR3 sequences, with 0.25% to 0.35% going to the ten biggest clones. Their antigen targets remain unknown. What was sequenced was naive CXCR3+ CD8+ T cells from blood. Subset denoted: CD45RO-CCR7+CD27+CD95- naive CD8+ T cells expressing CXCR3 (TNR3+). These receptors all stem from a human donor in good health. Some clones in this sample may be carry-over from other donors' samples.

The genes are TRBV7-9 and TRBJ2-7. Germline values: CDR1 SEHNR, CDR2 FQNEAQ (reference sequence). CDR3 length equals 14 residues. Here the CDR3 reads CASSVVHQFYEQYF.

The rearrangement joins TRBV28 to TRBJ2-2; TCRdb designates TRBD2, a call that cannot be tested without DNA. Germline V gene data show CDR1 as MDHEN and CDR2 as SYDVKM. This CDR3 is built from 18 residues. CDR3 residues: CASSSSSGGAQHTGELFF.

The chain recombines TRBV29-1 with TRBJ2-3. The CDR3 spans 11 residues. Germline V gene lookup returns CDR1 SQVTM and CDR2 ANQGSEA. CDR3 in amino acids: CSVELTDTQYF.

CDR3 protein: CASSLRVASEQYF. The chain links TRBV11-3 to TRBJ2-7. This CDR3 comprises 13 residues. CDR1 and CDR2 (germline): SGHNT, YENEEA.

The CDR3 sequence: CASSVLGHEQFF. This chain uses TRBV5-6 with TRBJ2-1; TCRdb names TRBD2, which stays unverified in the absence of DNA. This CDR3 has 12 residues. Germline V gives CDR1 SGHDT, CDR2 YYEEEE.